This T cell receptor beta chain was sequenced in a study of CD4 and CD8 cells across lung adenocarcinoma regions. TCRdb passed the PCR reads through MiXCR, listing each CDR3 protein once. Of 1,500 to 2,000 distinct CDR3 sequences detected, about 49% appear once; the ten largest clones hold around 21%. The CDR3 length is 14 residues. Germline-derived CDR1 and CDR2 are DFQATT and SNEGSKA (reference sequence). Sequencing was performed on CD4+ T cells from the center of a lung tumor. The rearrangement joins TRBV20-1 to TRBJ2-5; tentative D call: TRBD2 (6 bases). The last part of the DNA fits TRBJ2-7 better; the J call may be wrong. The sequence came from a female donor with lung adenocarcinoma. The CD4 and CD8 labels of this study may be unreliable. In nucleotides, the CDR3 is TGCAGTGCTAGAGTTGGAGGGGAATCCTACGAGCAGTACTTC. It is translated as CSARVGGESYEQYF.